Listed below are T cell receptor beta chains from one sample, sequenced in a study of CD8+CD57+ T cells in acquired aplastic anemia. TCRdb analysed the reads with MiXCR anew, one entry per CDR3 protein. The sample consists of 150,000 to 200,000 distinct CDR3 sequences, around 66% of them appearing once. The source material was sorted CD4+, CD8+, or CD8+CD57+ T cells (not recorded which) from PBMCs. Receptor source: a human donor with severe aplastic anemia or a healthy control (not recorded which). Each CDR3 is given with its conserved first and last residue. The order of the fields is D gene, V gene, clone size, CDR3 length, J gene, CDR3 protein, CDR3 DNA. D genes are given only for firm matches. Some rows have no size entry. The others give once, few or many, or a class for an expanded clone.

TRBD1	TRBV15	-	16	TRBJ2-7	CATSSPQGDESYEQYF	TGTGCCACCAGCAGTCCCCAGGGGGATGAATCCTACGAGCAGTACTTC
TRBD1	TRBV7-9	-	15	TRBJ2-7	CASSHRQGSRYEQYF	TGTGCCAGCAGCCACCGACAGGGTTCGAGGTACGAGCAGTACTTC
-	TRBV19	-	13	TRBJ2-5	CASSMGRGETQYF	TGTGCCAGTAGTATGGGTAGGGGAGAGACCCAGTACTTC
-	TRBV9	-	14	TRBJ2-7	CASSRGSDPYEQYF	TGTGCCAGCAGCAGGGGGTCGGATCCCTACGAGCAGTACTTC
-	TRBV10-3	-	15	TRBJ1-4	CAISPTGTVNEKLFF	TGTGCCATCAGTCCTACCGGGACGGTGAATGAAAAACTGTTTTTT
TRBD1	TRBV20-1	few	12	TRBJ2-7	CSARQGRYEQYF	TGCAGTGCGAGACAGGGGAGGTACGAGCAGTACTTC
-	TRBV24-1	few	14	TRBJ1-2	CATSDIRERNGYTF	TGTGCCACCAGTGATATCCGGGAGAGGAACGGCTACACCTTC
-	TRBV15	-	13	TRBJ1-5	CATSGGSIRPQHF	TGTGCCACCAGCGGGGGCTCAATCCGCCCCCAGCATTTT
TRBD1	TRBV6-5	many	19	TRBJ1-5	CASSQLSPDRKGRNQPQHF	TGTGCCAGCAGCCAACTCTCCCCGGACAGGAAAGGACGCAATCAGCCCCAGCATTTT
-	TRBV5-8	-	15	TRBJ1-5	CASNHQSGSNQPQHF	TGTGCCAGCAACCACCAATCGGGTAGCAATCAGCCCCAGCATTTT
-	TRBV15	-	16	TRBJ2-6	CATSRDVSSGANVLTF	TGTGCCACCAGCAGAGATGTGAGCTCTGGGGCCAACGTCCTGACTTTC
TRBD1	TRBV7-9	-	12	TRBJ2-7	CASSGRQGRLYF	TGTGCCAGCAGTGGTCGACAGGGGCGGTTGTACTTC
-	TRBV20-1	-	13	TRBJ2-7	CSATPGRRYEQYF	TGCAGTGCTACCCCGGGACGGAGATACGAGCAGTACTTC
-	TRBV30	-	14	TRBJ2-3	CAILGIASTGTQYF	TGTGCCATCCTAGGTATAGCTAGCACAGGTACGCAGTATTTT
-	TRBV7-8	few	17	TRBJ2-7	CASSLVVWGVNSYEQYF	TGTGCCAGCAGCTTAGTTGTCTGGGGAGTTAACTCCTACGAGCAGTACTTC
TRBD1	TRBV7-2	few	13	TRBJ1-2	CATTGQPNYGYTF	TGTGCCACCACGGGACAGCCTAACTATGGCTACACCTTC
TRBD2	TRBV10-3	-	16	TRBJ2-5	CAIAVGLSGGGETQYF	TGTGCCATCGCGGTTGGGCTTAGCGGGGGGGGAGAGACCCAGTACTTC
-	TRBV12-3/TRBV12-4	-	14	TRBJ2-3	CASSLRQDTDTQYF	TGTGCCAGCAGTTTACGACAGGACACAGATACGCAGTATTTT
TRBD1	TRBV9	-	17	TRBJ1-6	CASSLDRGITNNSPLHF	TGTGCCAGCAGCCTGGACAGGGGTATAACGAATAATTCACCCCTCCACTTT
-	TRBV20-1	-	11	TRBJ1-2	CLRHEDYGYTF	TGCCTAAGGCACGAGGACTATGGCTACACCTTC
-	TRBV15	-	16	TRBJ2-1	CATSRPDSDRYNEQFF	TGTGCCACCAGCAGACCTGACTCGGACCGATACAATGAGCAGTTCTTC
TRBD1	TRBV2	-	15	TRBJ1-6	CASSPQGQSNSPLHF	TGTGCCAGCAGTCCTCAGGGACAGTCTAATTCACCCCTCCACTTT
-	TRBV5-1	-	17	TRBJ1-1	CASSPEGFRSLFTEAFF	TGCGCCAGCAGCCCCGAGGGGTTTCGATCATTATTCACTGAAGCTTTCTTT
-	TRBV7-3	-	13	TRBJ2-2	CASSFQYTGELFF	TGTGCCAGCAGCTTCCAGTACACCGGGGAGCTGTTTTTT
TRBD2	TRBV24-1	once	13	TRBJ2-7	CAPGTSGVYEQYF	TGTGCCCCTGGGACTAGCGGGGTTTACGAGCAGTACTTC
-	TRBV2	-	14	TRBJ1-5	CASTASQSNQPQHF	TGTGCCAGCACGGCCTCTCAGAGTAATCAGCCCCAGCATTTT
TRBD1	TRBV20-1	few	15	TRBJ1-3	CSAPDRANSGNTIYF	TGCAGTGCCCCTGACAGGGCGAACTCTGGAAACACCATATATTTT
-	TRBV7-2	-	13	TRBJ2-7	CASSRTTPYEQYF	TGTGCCAGCAGCCGGACTACTCCCTACGAGCAGTACTTC
-	TRBV20-1	few	14	TRBJ2-1	CSASGDKDYNEQFF	TGCAGTGCTAGTGGGGACAAAGACTACAATGAGCAGTTCTTC
-	TRBV2	-	14	TRBJ2-1	CASSRMFIGDEQFF	TGTGCCAGCAGCAGGATGTTCATAGGCGATGAGCAGTTCTTC
-	TRBV10-3	-	13	TRBJ1-2	CAITGGIDYGYTF	TGTGCCATCACGGGGGGTATCGACTATGGCTACACCTTC
-	TRBV19	many	15	TRBJ1-5	CASSMYTGPNQPQHF	TGTGCCAGTAGTATGTATACAGGGCCCAATCAGCCCCAGCATTTT
TRBD1	TRBV24-1	-	14	TRBJ2-7	CATSGDRAPHEQYF	TGTGCCACCAGTGGGGACAGGGCGCCTCACGAGCAGTACTTC
-	TRBV6-1	once	12	TRBJ1-4	CASSTTGEKLFF	TGTGCCAGCAGTACTACGGGTGAAAAACTGTTTTTT
-	TRBV6-1	many	16	TRBJ1-5	CASSDGTINSNQPQHF	TGTGCCAGCTCGGACGGGACGATCAATAGCAATCAGCCCCAGCATTTT
TRBD1	TRBV29-1	many	13	TRBJ2-7	CSVSLGQGYEQYF	TGCAGTGTATCCCTGGGACAGGGCTACGAGCAGTACTTC
-	TRBV29-1	-	18	TRBJ1-1	CSVEGGTGSLVGDTEAFF	TGCAGCGTTGAAGGGGGTACAGGGTCATTAGTAGGGGACACTGAAGCTTTCTTT
TRBD1	TRBV3-1	many	15	TRBJ2-5	CASSPDRTIQETQYF	TGTGCCAGCAGCCCGGACAGGACCATACAAGAGACCCAGTACTTC
-	TRBV7-9	-	12	TRBJ2-7	CASSITVHEQYF	TGTGCCAGCAGCATTACAGTTCACGAGCAGTACTTC
-	TRBV19	-	14	TRBJ1-4	CASSIGTNNEKLFF	TGTGCCAGTAGTATCGGGACAAATAATGAAAAACTATTTTTT
-	TRBV15	-	11	TRBJ2-1	CATSRDGRQFF	TGTGCCACCAGCAGAGATGGTCGGCAGTTCTTC
-	TRBV7-3	many	14	TRBJ1-1	CASSLHQGNTEAFF	TGTGCCAGCAGCTTACACCAGGGGAACACTGAAGCTTTCTTT
-	TRBV19	-	11	TRBJ1-2	CASSTPGGYTF	TGTGCCAGTAGTACCCCAGGGGGCTACACCTTC
TRBD1	TRBV5-4	-	14	TRBJ2-7	CASSPRDRSHEQYF	TGCGCCAGCAGCCCCCGGGACAGGAGCCACGAGCAGTACTTC
-	TRBV10-2	-	13	TRBJ1-2	CASSEFGGQGYTF	TGCGCCAGCAGTGAGTTTGGGGGGCAGGGCTACACCTTC
-	TRBV10-3	few	15	TRBJ1-5	CAISESGGVGQPQHF	TGTGCCATCAGTGAGTCGGGGGGGGTAGGTCAGCCCCAGCATTTT
-	TRBV19	-	14	TRBJ2-1	CASSARDLYNEQFF	TGTGCCAGTAGTGCACGGGACCTGTACAATGAGCAGTTCTTC
-	TRBV2	-	11	TRBJ1-2	CASSAIYGYTF	TGTGCCAGCAGTGCGATCTATGGCTACACCTTC
-	TRBV7-7	few	13	TRBJ2-3	CASSLELGDTQYF	TGTGCTAGCAGCTTAGAACTAGGAGATACGCAGTATTTT
-	TRBV20-1	-	15	TRBJ1-1	CSARAYDQGGTEAFF	TGCAGTGCTAGAGCCTATGACCAGGGCGGGACTGAAGCTTTCTTT
-	TRBV20-1	-	14	TRBJ2-3	CSAPSGSSTDTQYF	TGCAGTGCTCCAAGCGGGTCTAGCACAGATACGCAGTATTTT